These 19 T cell receptor beta chains came from one sample sequenced in a study of preoperative IRX-2 immunotherapy in early breast cancer. Treatment: preoperative locoregional IRX-2 cytokine immunotherapy. Clones were read by immunoSEQ multiplex PCR, and TCRdb kept only the in-frame ones, dropping some. This table has about 23,000 clones, approximately 96% appearing once. Sequences were derived from tumor tissue, sampled after IRX-2 immunotherapy. These receptor sequences come from a human donor with breast cancer.

The chain joins TRBV2 to TRBJ2-5; weak D call: TRBD1 (6 bases). Germline V lookup: CDR1 SNHLY, CDR2 FYNNEI. Trimming stripped 9 bases from V and 5 bases from J, with 16 bases between. This CDR3 has 13 residues. The CDR3 sequence: CASFRGRGETQYF. The DNA of the CDR3 is TGTGCCAGTTTCAGGGGACGCGGCGAGACCCAGTACTTC.

This rearrangement joins TRBV15 to TRBJ1-2; D unclear. From germline, CDR1 is LNHNV and CDR2 YYDKDF (reference sequence). The germline V and J ends were trimmed by 0 bases and 2 bases, with 16 bases remaining between them. The CDR3 covers 17 residues. The CDR3 nucleotides are TGTGCCACCAGCAGAGATTGGCAGGATCTGGGAAACTATGGCTACACCTTC. Protein: CATSRDWQDLGNYGYTF.

The V gene is TRBV21-1, the J gene TRBJ2-7. TRBV21-1 is termed a pseudogene. CDR3 length equals 13 residues. CDR3 residues: CASSPAVVYEQYF. DNA of the CDR3: TGTGCCAGCAGCCCCGCTGTGGTGTACGAGCAGTACTTC.

The V gene is TRBV19, the J gene TRBJ1-5; no clear D gene. The CDR3 has 15 amino acids. Germline V gives CDR1 LNHDA, CDR2 SQIVND (reference sequence). V dropped 7 bases and J dropped 3 bases, with 16 bases sitting between them. The CDR3 loop is CASKVGRTVNQPQHF. The DNA for the CDR3 is TGTGCCAGTAAGGTCGGGCGGACGGTCAATCAGCCCCAGCATTTT.

The chain employs TRBV18 and TRBJ2-6; 11 bases match TRBD1. V was pared by 8 bases and J by 0 bases, with 3 bases of the junction left unmatched. CDR3 length: 16 residues. Germline values: CDR1 KGHSH, CDR2 LQKENI. The CDR3 loop reads CASRTGGASGANVLTF. Here the CDR3 DNA reads TGTGCCAGCAGGACAGGGGGCGCCTCTGGGGCCAACGTCCTGACTTTC.

This chain uses TRBV4-2 with TRBJ2-2; the D gene is possibly TRBD2 (7 bases). This CDR3 is 15 amino acids long. Trimming took 5 bases from V and 4 from J, leaving 14 bases between them. From germline, CDR1 is LGHNA and CDR2 YNFKEQ. CDR3 in DNA: TGTGCCAGCAGCGGGGGGGCGGTGGGCACCGGGGAGCTGTTTTTT. This encodes CASSGGAVGTGELFF.

This chain connects TRBV7-8 to TRBJ2-1; D call uncertain. CDR3 length: 13 amino acids. The germline V and J ends were trimmed by 5 bases and 0 bases, with 5 bases remaining between them. Germline V gene sequence: CDR1 SGHVS, CDR2 FQNEAQ. Here the CDR3 DNA reads TGTGCCAGCAGCCATGGCTCCTACAATGAGCAGTTCTTC. This sequence encodes CASSHGSYNEQFF.

The V gene is TRBV6-4, the J gene TRBJ2-3; no reliable D call. The CDR3 length is 15 residues. CDR1 and CDR2 (germline): MRHNA, SNTAGT. The V end lost 3 bases, the J end lost 4 bases, and 14 bases lay between the germline ends. The CDR3 nucleotides read TGTGCCAGCAGTGAAGGACGGCGTGGTTCAGATACGCAGTATTTT. Translation: CASSEGRRGSDTQYF.

This clone turned up a few times. V gene TRBV5-1 combines with J gene TRBJ2-7, with D tentatively TRBD2 (6 bases). Germline CDR1 is SGHRS and CDR2 is YFSETQ. Trimming removed 4 bases at V and 5 bases at J, with 19 bases between. The CDR3 contains 15 residues. CDR3 region: CASSGGTHHTDEQYF. The CDR3 region has the DNA TGCGCCAGCAGCGGGGGGACCCACCACACTGACGAGCAGTACTTC.

The rearrangement links TRBV5-1 to TRBJ2-1; possibly TRBD2 for D (8 bases). Trimming removed 3 bases from V and 8 bases from J, with 27 bases in between. This CDR3 is 18 amino acids long. Germline CDR1 and CDR2: SGHRS and YFSETQ. CDR3 residues: CASSSATNPGLGGDEQFF. CDR3 nucleotide sequence: TGCGCCAGCAGCTCAGCCACAAATCCGGGACTAGGGGGCGATGAGCAGTTCTTC. Based on the CDR3 plus reference TRBV5-1 and TRBJ2-1, the full variable domain is KAGVTQTPRYLIKTRGQQVTLSCSPISGHRSVSWYQQTPGQGLQFLFEYFSETQRNKGNFPGRFSGRQFSNSRSEMNVSTLELGDSALYLCASSSATNPGLGGDEQFFGPGTRLTVL.

In this sample, this clone turned up a few times. This CDR3 is CASSKIPGQGYTF. In nucleotides, the CDR3 is TGTGCCAGCAGCAAAATCCCAGGGCAAGGCTACACCTTC. V is TRBV21-1 and J is TRBJ1-2; the D call of TRBD1 is as the table states it, not checked on the DNA. TRBV21-1 is tagged as a pseudogene. The CDR3 is 13 amino acids.

This clone was found once. This chain joins TRBV6-5 and TRBJ1-1; no clear D gene. The CDR3 loop spans 13 amino acids. Trimming removed 0 bases at V and 5 bases at J, with 7 bases between. Germline-derived CDR1 and CDR2 are MNHEY and SVGAGI. For the CDR3, the DNA is TGTGCCAGCAGTTACTCGGCGCGGACTGAAGCTTTCTTT. Its translation is CASSYSARTEAFF.

The V call is TRBV10-3, the J call TRBJ1-1, with 7 bases fitting TRBD1. Trimming at V came to 6 bases and at J to 5 bases, leaving 3 bases not matched to a gene. From germline, CDR1 is ENHRY and CDR2 SYGVKD. The CDR3 sequence is 12 residues long. As DNA, the CDR3 is TGTGCCATCAGGACAGGGCGGACTGAAGCTTTCTTT. This sequence encodes CAIRTGRTEAFF.

The rearrangement links TRBV18 to TRBJ2-4, with 7 bases that match TRBD1. The germline V gene has CDR1 KGHSH and CDR2 LQKENI. This CDR3 has 17 amino acids. Losses at the gene ends were 4 bases for V and 1 base for J; bases not matched to a gene: 10. The CDR3, as DNA: TGTGCCAGCTCACTTCGTCAAGGACAGGTTGCCAAAAACATTCAGTACTTC. This gives the protein CASSLRQGQVAKNIQYF.

The chain combines TRBV4-2 with TRBJ2-5, with 9 bases matching TRBD2. V was pared by 0 bases and J by 0 bases, with 8 bases of the junction left unmatched. The CDR3 runs to 18 residues. CDR1 and CDR2 from the germline V gene are LGHNA and YNFKEQ. The CDR3 loop is CASSQDGSGGSYQETQYF. CDR3 DNA: TGTGCCAGCAGCCAAGACGGTAGCGGGGGCTCGTACCAAGAGACCCAGTACTTC.

The rearrangement uses TRBV6-6 and TRBJ1-1, with TRBD1 identical over 9 bases. Germline lookup yields CDR1 MNHNY and CDR2 SVGAGI (reference sequence). The CDR3 consists of 14 residues. The trim removed 6 bases at V and 0 bases at J, leaving 2 bases unmatched. The CDR3, as DNA: TGTGCCAGCAGGACAGGGGGGGTGAACACTGAAGCTTTCTTT. It specifies CASRTGGVNTEAFF.

CDR3 residues: CASSLDSRTEAFF. The DNA for the CDR3 is TGCGCCAGCAGCTTGGACAGTCGCACTGAAGCTTTCTTT. This chain uses TRBV5-1 with TRBJ1-1; D is unresolved. The V gene's germline CDR1 is SGHRS and CDR2 YFSETQ. The CDR3 has 13 amino acids. Trimming left V 0 bases short and J 4 bases short, with 7 bases between. The whole variable domain, filled in from reference TRBV5-1 and TRBJ1-1, reads KAGVTQTPRYLIKTRGQQVTLSCSPISGHRSVSWYQQTPGQGLQFLFEYFSETQRNKGNFPGRFSGRQFSNSRSEMNVSTLELGDSALYLCASSLDSRTEAFFGQGTRLTVV.

The chain couples TRBV7-9 to TRBJ1-6; D may be TRBD1 (6 bases). The germline CDR1 and CDR2 sequences are SEHNR and FQNEAQ (reference sequence). CDR3 length equals 16 residues. Trimming took off 1 base at V and 7 bases at J, with 14 bases between the two ends. The CDR3 nucleotides read TGTGCCAGCAGCTTAGGATTACAGGGCCCCAATTCACCCCTCCACTTT. Its translation is CASSLGLQGPNSPLHF.

The chain joins TRBV6-4 to TRBJ2-3; 7 bases line up with TRBD2. The CDR3 runs 20 residues. Unmatched junction bases numbered 22, after V lost 5 bases and J lost 2 bases. The germline V gene encodes CDR1 MRHNA and CDR2 SNTAGT. CDR3 sequence: CASSTAGTNSTNSLTDTQYF. In DNA, the CDR3 is TGTGCCAGCAGTACCGCCGGGACTAATTCCACGAATTCCCTCACAGATACGCAGTATTTT.